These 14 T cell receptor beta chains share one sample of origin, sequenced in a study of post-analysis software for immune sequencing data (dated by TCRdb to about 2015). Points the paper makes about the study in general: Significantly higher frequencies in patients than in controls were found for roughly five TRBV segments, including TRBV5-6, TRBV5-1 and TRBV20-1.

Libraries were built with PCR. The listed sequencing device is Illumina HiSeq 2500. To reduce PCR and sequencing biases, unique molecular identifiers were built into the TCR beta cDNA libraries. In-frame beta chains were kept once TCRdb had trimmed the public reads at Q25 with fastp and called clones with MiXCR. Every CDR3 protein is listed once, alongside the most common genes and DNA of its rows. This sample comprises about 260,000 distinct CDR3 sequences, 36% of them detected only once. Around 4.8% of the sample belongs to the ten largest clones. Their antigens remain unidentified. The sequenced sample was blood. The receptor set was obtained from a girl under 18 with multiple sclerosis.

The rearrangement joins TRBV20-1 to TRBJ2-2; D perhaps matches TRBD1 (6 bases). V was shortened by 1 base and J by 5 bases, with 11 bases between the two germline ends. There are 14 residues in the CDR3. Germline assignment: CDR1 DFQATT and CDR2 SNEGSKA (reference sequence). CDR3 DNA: TGCAGTGCTAGAGGACCTAGGGGGACCGGGGAGCTGTTTTTT. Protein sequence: CSARGPRGTGELFF.

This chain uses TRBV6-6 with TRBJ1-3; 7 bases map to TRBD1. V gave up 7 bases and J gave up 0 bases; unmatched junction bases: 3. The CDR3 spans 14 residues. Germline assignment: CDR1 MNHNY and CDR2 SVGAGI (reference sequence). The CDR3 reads CASKSGGSGNTIYF. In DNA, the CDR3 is TGTGCCAGCAAGTCAGGGGGCTCTGGAAACACCATATATTTT.

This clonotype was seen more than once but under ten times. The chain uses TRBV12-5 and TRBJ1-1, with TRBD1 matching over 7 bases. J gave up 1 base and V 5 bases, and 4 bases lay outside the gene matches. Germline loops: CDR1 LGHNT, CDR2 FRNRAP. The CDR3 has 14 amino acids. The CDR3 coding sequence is TGTGCTAGTGGTCGGGGACAGCCGAACACTGAAGCTTTCTTT. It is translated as CASGRGQPNTEAFF.

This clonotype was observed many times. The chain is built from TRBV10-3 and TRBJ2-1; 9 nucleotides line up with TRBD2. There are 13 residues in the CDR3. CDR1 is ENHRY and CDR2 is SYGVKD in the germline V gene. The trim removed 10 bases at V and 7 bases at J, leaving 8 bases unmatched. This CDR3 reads CATLAGEVNEQFF. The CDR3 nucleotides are TGTGCCACCTTAGCGGGAGAAGTGAATGAGCAGTTCTTC.

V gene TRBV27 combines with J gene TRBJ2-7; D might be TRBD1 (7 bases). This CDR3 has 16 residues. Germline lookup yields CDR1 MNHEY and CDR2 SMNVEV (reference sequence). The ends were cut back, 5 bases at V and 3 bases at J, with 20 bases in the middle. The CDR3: CASSPTPQGTYYEQYF. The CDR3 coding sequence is TGTGCCAGCAGTCCTACCCCACAGGGGACTTACTACGAGCAGTACTTC.

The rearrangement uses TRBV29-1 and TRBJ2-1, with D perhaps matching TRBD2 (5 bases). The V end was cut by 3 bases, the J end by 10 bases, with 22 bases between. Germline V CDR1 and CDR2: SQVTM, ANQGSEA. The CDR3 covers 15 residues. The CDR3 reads CSVDRGRTHPREQFF. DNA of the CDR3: TGCAGCGTTGACCGGGGAAGGACGCATCCCAGGGAGCAGTTCTTC.

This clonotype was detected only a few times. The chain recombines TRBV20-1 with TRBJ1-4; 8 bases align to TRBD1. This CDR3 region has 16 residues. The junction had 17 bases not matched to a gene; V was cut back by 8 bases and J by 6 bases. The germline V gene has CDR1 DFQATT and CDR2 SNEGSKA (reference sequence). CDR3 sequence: CSSRPPGQENHEKLFF. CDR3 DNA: TGCAGTTCAAGACCCCCGGGACAGGAGAACCATGAAAAACTGTTTTTT.

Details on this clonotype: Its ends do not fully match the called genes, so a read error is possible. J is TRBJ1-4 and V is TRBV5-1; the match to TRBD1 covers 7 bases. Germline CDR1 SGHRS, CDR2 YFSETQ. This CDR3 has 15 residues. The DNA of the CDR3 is TGCGCTAGCAGCGGGAAGACAGGGCTGAATGAAAAACTGTTTTTT. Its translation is CASSGKTGLNEKLFF.

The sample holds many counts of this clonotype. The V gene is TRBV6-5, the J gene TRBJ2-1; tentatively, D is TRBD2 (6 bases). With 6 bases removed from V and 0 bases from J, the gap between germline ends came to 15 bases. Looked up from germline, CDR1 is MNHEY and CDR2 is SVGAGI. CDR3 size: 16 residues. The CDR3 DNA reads TGTGCCAGCAGAACCCTGGCGGGAAGCTCCTACAATGAGCAGTTCTTC. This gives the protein CASRTLAGSSYNEQFF.

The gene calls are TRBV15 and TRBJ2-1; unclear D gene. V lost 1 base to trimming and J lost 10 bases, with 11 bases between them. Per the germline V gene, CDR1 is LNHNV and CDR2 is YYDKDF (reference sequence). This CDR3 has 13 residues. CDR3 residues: CATSRGRCSEQFF. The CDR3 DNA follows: TGTGCCACCAGCAGAGGCCGTTGCTCCGAGCAGTTCTTC.

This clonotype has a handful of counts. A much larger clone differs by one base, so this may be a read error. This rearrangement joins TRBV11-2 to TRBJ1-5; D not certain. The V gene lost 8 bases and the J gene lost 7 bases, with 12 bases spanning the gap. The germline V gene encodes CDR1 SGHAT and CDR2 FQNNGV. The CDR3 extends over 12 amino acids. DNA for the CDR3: TGTGCCAGCGGCGACCAGGAACAGCCCCAGCATTTT. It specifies CASGDQEQPQHF.

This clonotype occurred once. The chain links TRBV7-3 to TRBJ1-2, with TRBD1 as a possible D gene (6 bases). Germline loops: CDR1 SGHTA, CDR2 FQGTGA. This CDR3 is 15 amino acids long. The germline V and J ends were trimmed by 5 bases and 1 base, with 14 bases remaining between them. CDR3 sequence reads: CASSPHREVNYGYTF. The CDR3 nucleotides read TGTGCCAGCAGCCCCCACAGGGAGGTTAACTATGGCTACACCTTC.

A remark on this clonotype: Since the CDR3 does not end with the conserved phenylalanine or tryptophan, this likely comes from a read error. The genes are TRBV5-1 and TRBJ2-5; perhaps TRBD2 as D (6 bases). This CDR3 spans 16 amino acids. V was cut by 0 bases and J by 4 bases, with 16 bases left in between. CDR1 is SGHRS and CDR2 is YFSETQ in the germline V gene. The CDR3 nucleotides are TGCGCCAGCAGCTTGGCCGGGACTCCCTCAGGAGAGACCCAGTACATC. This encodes CASSLAGTPSGETQYI.

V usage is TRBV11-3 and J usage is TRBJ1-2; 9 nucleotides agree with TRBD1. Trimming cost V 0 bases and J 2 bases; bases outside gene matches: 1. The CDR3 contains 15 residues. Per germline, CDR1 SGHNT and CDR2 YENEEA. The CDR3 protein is CASSLEQGANYGYTF. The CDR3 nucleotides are TGTGCCAGCAGCTTAGAACAGGGGGCGAACTATGGCTACACCTTC.